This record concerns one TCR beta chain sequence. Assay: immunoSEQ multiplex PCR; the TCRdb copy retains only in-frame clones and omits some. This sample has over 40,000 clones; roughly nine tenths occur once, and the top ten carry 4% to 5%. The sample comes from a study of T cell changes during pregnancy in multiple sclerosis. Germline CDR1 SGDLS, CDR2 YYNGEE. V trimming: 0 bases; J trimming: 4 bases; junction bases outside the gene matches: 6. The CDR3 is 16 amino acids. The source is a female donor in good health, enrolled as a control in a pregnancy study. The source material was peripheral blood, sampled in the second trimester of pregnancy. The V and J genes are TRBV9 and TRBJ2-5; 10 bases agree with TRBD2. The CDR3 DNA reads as TGTGCCAGCAGCGTAGAAGGGCTAGCGGGAGTAGAGACCCAGTACTTC. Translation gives CASSVEGLAGVETQYF.